This T cell receptor beta chain stems from a study of blood T cell repertoires in COVID-19. TCRdb's copy holds only in-frame clones and misses some; the assay was immunoSEQ multiplex PCR. This repertoire shows about 330,000 clones, 80% to 90% found once; its top ten account for about 5%. Each recovered donor of Cohort 3 presented with two negative PCRs, clearance, or symptom resolution. Sequencing was carried out using PBMCs or T cells enriched from blood (not recorded which). The source is a man between 25 and 39 years old who had recovered from COVID-19.

CDR3 residues: CASLPGGTYEQYF. CDR3 sequence (DNA): TGTGCCAGCCTTCCCGGGGGTACCTACGAGCAGTACTTC. V is TRBV28 and J is TRBJ2-7, with D tentatively TRBD2 (6 bases). This CDR3 is built from 13 residues. Germline V gene data show CDR1 as MDHEN and CDR2 as SYDVKM. Trimming took off 8 bases at V and 2 bases at J, with 13 bases between the two ends.